The 4 T cell receptor beta chains below come from one sample, sequenced in a study of shared clonotypes between healthy human individuals. Method: immunoSEQ multiplex PCR; TCRdb's copy keeps in-frame clones and lacks some. Of over a million clones in the sample, around 74% were seen once. Sequenced material: memory CD4+ T cells sorted from blood. Sample subset: CD45RA-negative fraction. Receptors originate from a man younger than 35 in good health.

This chain joins TRBV6-4 and TRBJ1-4; 10 positions agree with TRBD1. The CDR3 is made up of 13 amino acids. The germline V gene encodes CDR1 MRHNA and CDR2 SNTAGT. Trimming cost V 7 bases and J 8 bases; bases outside gene matches: 4. CDR3: CASKTGGAEKLFF. The CDR3 nucleotides read TGTGCCAGCAAGACAGGGGGCGCGGAAAAACTGTTTTTT.

This clone was seen only once. The V gene is TRBV9, the J gene TRBJ1-1; the D gene is possibly TRBD1 (5 bases). This CDR3 region has 15 residues. Germline-derived CDR1 and CDR2 are SGDLS and YYNGEE. V was trimmed by 0 bases and J by 1 base, leaving 10 bases between them. Here the CDR3 DNA reads TGTGCCAGCAGCGTAGGGGGCGACCCGAACACTGAAGCTTTCTTT. As protein: CASSVGGDPNTEAFF.

The gene calls are TRBV14 and TRBJ2-3, with 7 bases lining up with TRBD2. From germline, CDR1 is SGHDN and CDR2 FVKESK. The CDR3 is 16 residues long. V trimming: 4 bases; J trimming: 2 bases; junction bases outside the gene matches: 9. The CDR3 reads CASSRMGGSPTDTQYF. The DNA of the CDR3 is TGTGCCAGCAGCCGGATGGGCGGGAGTCCCACAGATACGCAGTATTTT.

This chain joins TRBV10-1 and TRBJ2-1, with 10 bases fitting TRBD2. Trimming removed 7 bases from V and 5 bases from J; junction bases left unmatched: 14. Germline CDR1 is WNHNN and CDR2 is SYGVQD (reference sequence). The CDR3 length is 17 residues. CDR3 region: CASKAQLAGEVDNEQFF. In DNA form, the CDR3 reads TGCGCCAGCAAAGCACAGCTAGCGGGAGAAGTCGACAATGAGCAGTTCTTC.